This T cell receptor beta chain was sequenced for a study of regulatory T cells in long-lasting Graves disease (dated by TCRdb to about 2021). With respect to the entire study: Patients with newly diagnosed Graves' disease had been on antithyroid drugs for under 3 months. The study took place in China and was registered as a clinical trial. A total of 33 samples underwent TCR sequencing: roughly 13 from persistent and around 20 from newly diagnosed Graves' disease patients. Patients with persistent Graves' disease were compared with patients with newly diagnosed Graves' disease using TCR sequencing and RNA sequencing of peripheral blood. Broader findings and caveats from the paper: Because the primary lesion, thyroid tissue, could not be accessed, the study looked at peripheral blood alone. More public clonotypes were shared among persistent patients (roughly 2,700) than among newly diagnosed patients (966). Only the TCR beta chain was sequenced and analyzed. The authors noted that the small sample size was a limitation that may lower accuracy. Preferential use of TRBV28, TRBJ1-2 and TRBJ2-5 was observed in persistent disease, whereas TRBV20-1 and TRBJ2-1 were favored in newly diagnosed disease. Lower TCR Shannon entropy and fewer highly expanded clones were observed in persistent Graves' disease patients than in newly diagnosed patients, which suggested clonal expansion.

This specimen's time point label, per the study, means: newly diagnosed GD, antithyroid drugs for less than 3 months. For both TCR sequencing and RNA sequencing, RNA was extracted from PBMCs using TRIzol. Graves' disease was diagnosed according to American Thyroid Association guidelines. Patients for the study were recruited at an endocrinology department in Xi'an, China. Each patient gave about 9.1 milliliters of peripheral blood, collected in an EDTA anticoagulant tube. Ficoll Paque Plus density gradient separation was used to isolate PBMCs, and no additional T cell sorting was done. An Agilent 2100 Bioanalyzer and agarose gel were used to check RNA quality, and a NanoDrop 2000 was used to measure RNA concentration. The junction shows trimming of 0 bases on V and 1 base on J, plus 9 bases between the germline ends. There are 15 amino acids in the CDR3, from cysteine to phenylalanine inclusive. This entry keeps only the CDR3 DNA: 45 bases, framed from base 1. CDR1 and CDR2 (SGHAT, FQNNGV) derive from the germline V gene.

The library was made by multiplex PCR. For sequencing, an Illumina HiSeq 4000 was employed. iRepertoire HTBI primers and Arm-PCR amplification of CDR3 regions were used to construct TCR beta libraries. PCR products were gel purified before sequencing. The original pipeline was this. Gene usage analysis of CDR3 amino acid clonotypes relied on the approximately 62 TRBV and around 13 TRBJ segments identified across samples. COPE and FqMerger were used to merge filtered high-quality paired reads into contigs. Contigs were aligned with BLAST to IMGT TRBV, TRBD and TRBJ reference genes, and CDR3 was defined per IMGT. Any clonotype with a frequency above 0.1% was classified as a highly expanded clone. Shannon entropy was used to measure repertoire diversity, and the Gini coefficient was used to measure V-J evenness. Clonotypes shared by more than one individual were considered public. TCRdb's own reprocessing of the public reads used fastp at Q25 and MiXCR and kept productive beta chains. Rows are combined by CDR3 protein, so each entry shows the most common genes and DNA. These V and J calls rely on TCRdb rather than the paper's analysis. The sample data list about 470,000 distinct CDR3 sequences, and under 20% of these were observed just once. 9.5% to 15% of the sample is taken by the ten largest.

This clonotype was detected ten times or more. No antigen is known for it. Per-nucleotide qualities are absent, and no much larger clonotype sits a single base away. The same data also contributed to another study, on T cells in Graves' hyperthyroidism and ophthalmopathy. Drawing on the second study: A patient counted as having stable Graves' hyperthyroidism if no progression to ophthalmopathy occurred over 18 months of follow-up. Hyperthyroidism patients were newly diagnosed, had a disease duration of under 2 months, and were aged 18 to 65 years. The study excluded patients with uncontrolled infections, other autoimmune diseases, pregnancy or lactation. Clinical symptoms, serum thyroxine and TRAb, thyroid ultrasound, and orbital computed tomography formed the basis for the diagnoses. The TCR CDR3 was subjected to a first round of RT-PCR using the HTBI primer set and the Qiagen OneStep RT-PCR kit. Most expanded thyroid clonotypes (frequency above 0.001) were also detected in blood, suggesting blood repertoires may reflect thyroid immune responses. In cross-validation, a model built on a 13 V-J signature told ophthalmopathy apart from stable hyperthyroidism with over 85% sensitivity and roughly 83% specificity, and in testing the same model reached 80%/75%. In validation, progression to ophthalmopathy was predicted by the model with around 71% sensitivity and roughly 76% specificity, a median of about 6 months before onset. To identify distinguishing TCR V-J signatures, a discovery cohort of some 100 patients was used, comprising roughly 45 with Graves' ophthalmopathy and around 57 with stable Graves' hyperthyroidism. Prospective prediction of ophthalmopathy was tested in an independent validation cohort of 18 to 20 hyperthyroidism patients and 15 to 17 patients who later progressed to ophthalmopathy. The roughly 100 discovery patients were randomly split 7:3 into training and test sets. Thyroid tissue and blood T-cell repertoires from six Graves' hyperthyroidism patients were also compared in the study. After sampling, hyperthyroidism patients received methimazole starting at 30 mg daily, and ophthalmopathy patients received high-dose intravenous methylprednisolone. Libraries were constructed in a second round of multiplex PCR, after which size selection and purification were carried out. The libraries were sequenced on an Illumina HiSeq2000 using paired-end 100 bp reads. SOAPnuke was used to process the raw data, throwing out any read that contained adapters or uncalled bases, had a mean Phred below 15, or lacked an exact constant-primer or identifier match. High-quality paired reads were merged using COPE v1.2.5, and each unique nucleotide sequence was defined as a clonotype. MiTCR v1.1 was used to align the clonotypes against IMGT TRBV, TRBD and TRBJ reference segments. Only V-J combinations with frequency above 0.0001, covering about 99% of repertoires, were analysed. The TCS score was defined as F50 (clonal expansion) divided by E x V (chaos), with BLOSUM62-based TCRdist calculated between CDR3 peptides within each V-J. Welch's t-statistics and random forest reduced just over 500 V-J features to 13, which were used in a naive Bayes classifier (R e1071). No statistical method was used to fix the sample size in advance, and group allocation was not hidden from the investigators. The paper reports TCR Vbeta CDR3 sequencing of 140 or so peripheral blood samples: 40 or so ophthalmopathy, 70 to 85 hyperthyroidism and approximately 17 progressor patients.

The material was peripheral blood mononuclear cells (PBMCs), obtained at new diagnosis, from a patient treated with antithyroid drugs. This sequence originates from a man in his forties or fifties with Graves disease. Donor details come from another sample of the same person, matched by shared clones. The chain is made from TRBV11-2 and TRBJ1-1; TRBD1 is a weak D gene call, 5 bases matching. The CDR3 amino acid sequence is: CASSLEGGRNTEAFF. DNA sequence: TGTGCCAGCAGCTTAGAGGGGGGAAGGAACACTGAAGCTTTCTTT.